The 17 T cell receptor beta chains below come from one sample, sequenced in a study of PD-1 blockade in classical Hodgkin lymphoma. Each and every patient relapsed after autologous stem cell transplantation, and patients got differing brentuximab vedotin exposure. The repertoire was sequenced with immunoSEQ multiplex PCR; TCRdb's copy has only in-frame clones and lacks some. The table records approximately 90,000 clones, around 90% of them present only once. Sequenced material: peripheral blood mononuclear cells (PBMCs), taken before the second cycle of nivolumab. These TCRs come from a human donor with classical Hodgkin lymphoma.

This clone was picked up one time. The J gene is TRBJ2-5, the V gene TRBV11-2; D call uncertain. Germline CDR1 SGHAT, CDR2 FQNNGV. Trimming removed 3 bases from V and 2 bases from J, with 16 bases in between. The CDR3 extends over 16 amino acids. The CDR3 region is CASSFSAGFGQETQYF. The CDR3 region has the DNA TGTGCCAGCAGCTTCTCGGCCGGGTTTGGTCAAGAGACCCAGTACTTC. Using reference TRBV11-2 and TRBJ2-5 for the parts outside the CDR3, the full variable domain is EAGVAQSPRYKIIEKRQSVAFWCNPISGHATLYWYQQILGQGPKLLIQFQNNGVVDDSQLPKDRFSAERLKGVDSTLKIQPAKLEDSAVYLCASSFSAGFGQETQYFGPGTRLLVL.

The genes are TRBV27 and TRBJ2-7; 9 bases line up with TRBD1. Germline loops: CDR1 MNHEY, CDR2 SMNVEV (reference sequence). CDR3 length: 14 residues. V was pared by 4 bases and J by 3 bases, with 4 bases of the junction left unmatched. The CDR3 DNA reads TGTGCCAGCAGTTACGGACAGGGGATCTACGAGCAGTACTTC. Its translation: CASSYGQGIYEQYF.

J is TRBJ1-2 and V is TRBV5-5, with 7 bases fitting TRBD1. The V gene end was trimmed by 0 bases and the J gene end by 2 bases; junction bases not matched to a gene: 7. Germline CDR1 reads SGHKS; CDR2 reads YYEKEE (reference sequence). The CDR3 consists of 16 residues. CDR3 coding DNA: TGTGCCAGCAGCTTGGCCCGACAGGGAGGGAACTATGGCTACACCTTC. It is translated as CASSLARQGGNYGYTF. Supplemented by reference TRBV5-5 and TRBJ1-2, the full variable domain reads DAGVTQSPTHLIKTRGQQVTLRCSPISGHKSVSWYQQVLGQGPQFIFQYYEKEERGRGNFPDRFSARQFPNYSSELNVNALLLGDSALYLCASSLARQGGNYGYTFGSGTRLTVV.

The genes are TRBV9 and TRBJ2-7; tentative D call: TRBD2 (6 bases). CDR3 length: 14 residues. Germline loops: CDR1 SGDLS, CDR2 YYNGEE. The V gene lost 0 bases and the J gene lost 5 bases, with 12 bases spanning the gap. CDR3 sequence: CASSVGLGINEQYF. CDR3 bases: TGTGCCAGCAGCGTAGGACTAGGAATAAACGAGCAGTACTTC.

This clone occurred many times. V gene TRBV7-9 combines with J gene TRBJ2-3; 7 nucleotides align to TRBD2. In germline, CDR1 is SEHNR, CDR2 FQNEAQ (reference sequence). V lost 5 bases to trimming and J lost 1 base; unmatched junction nucleotides: 9. The CDR3 loop spans 16 amino acids. This CDR3 reads CASSPTGGGGTDTQYF. The CDR3 DNA follows: TGTGCCAGCAGCCCAACCGGGGGAGGGGGCACAGATACGCAGTATTTT.

In its sample, this clone was seen once. V gene TRBV30 combines with J gene TRBJ1-4; D call uncertain. The germline gives CDR1 GTSNPN, CDR2 SVGIG (reference sequence). The CDR3 sequence is 13 residues long. Trimming removed 6 bases at V and 6 bases at J, with 14 bases between. DNA for the CDR3: TGTGCCTGTAAGCCCGGGAACCATGAAAAACTGTTTTTT. It yields the protein CACKPGNHEKLFF.

The rearrangement joins TRBV6-5 to TRBJ2-1; D gene ambiguous. Per the germline V gene, CDR1 is MNHEY and CDR2 is SVGAGI. The CDR3 spans 15 residues. Trimming pared 0 bases from V and 6 bases from J, leaving 12 bases between. The CDR3 region has the DNA TGTGCCAGCAGTTACTCTTTTACAGCTCCCAATGAGCAGTTCTTC. Its protein is CASSYSFTAPNEQFF.

The chain joins TRBV7-9 to TRBJ2-7; 9 nucleotides align to TRBD1. After removal of 5 bases from V and 5 bases from J, the junction contained 7 bases not matched to a gene. CDR3 length: 14 residues. Germline V lookup: CDR1 SEHNR, CDR2 FQNEAQ (reference sequence). The DNA of the CDR3 is TGTGCCAGCAGCCACGGGGGACAGGGAGACGAGCAGTACTTC. As protein: CASSHGGQGDEQYF.

The chain is built from TRBV27 and TRBJ2-2, with 8 bases aligning to TRBD2. Per germline, CDR1 MNHEY and CDR2 SMNVEV (reference sequence). There are 17 residues in the CDR3. The V gene end was trimmed by 3 bases and the J gene end by 6 bases; junction bases not matched to a gene: 12. This chain's CDR3 is CASSFFPQRELPGELFF. The CDR3 DNA sequence: TGTGCCAGCAGTTTCTTCCCTCAGCGGGAGCTCCCCGGGGAGCTGTTTTTT.

The chain joins TRBV7-2 to TRBJ2-7; 8 bases align to TRBD2. The V and J ends lost 4 bases and 4 bases, in that order; junction bases with no gene match: 9. In germline, CDR1 is SGHTA, CDR2 FQGNSA. The CDR3 runs 15 residues. In nucleotides, the CDR3 is TGTGCCAGCAGCTACCAGGCGGGGGGCGGTTACGAGCAGTACTTC. The encoded protein is CASSYQAGGGYEQYF. Based on the CDR3 plus reference TRBV7-2 and TRBJ2-7, the full variable domain is GAGVSQSPSNKVTEKGKDVELRCDPISGHTALYWYRQSLGQGLEFLIYFQGNSAPDKSGLPSDRFSAERTGGSVSTLTIQRTQQEDSAVYLCASSYQAGGGYEQYFGPGTRLTVT.

The chain links TRBV4-1 to TRBJ1-2; D remains ambiguous. The CDR3 is 11 amino acids. Looked up from germline, CDR1 is MGHRA and CDR2 is YSYEKL. Trimming stripped 4 bases from V and 8 bases from J, with 8 bases between. In nucleotides, the CDR3 is TGCGCCAGCAGCCGCGATGGCGGCTACACCTTC. Amino acid sequence: CASSRDGGYTF.

The chain uses TRBV6-1 and TRBJ2-3, with D perhaps TRBD1 (5 bases). The CDR3 is made up of 16 amino acids. The V end was cut by 0 bases, the J end by 6 bases, with 16 bases between. Germline CDR1 reads MNHNS; CDR2 reads SASEGT. In DNA, the CDR3 is TGTGCCAGCAGTGAAGCAGGGGTCCGGTTCATGGATACGCAGTATTTT. As protein: CASSEAGVRFMDTQYF.

V and J are TRBV19 and TRBJ1-1, with 7 bases fitting TRBD1. Germline CDR1 reads LNHDA; CDR2 reads SQIVND (reference sequence). The CDR3 contains 14 residues. V shed 4 bases and J 0 bases; nucleotides not matched to a gene: 2. CDR3 protein: CASSKGGLNTEAFF. The CDR3 DNA reads TGTGCCAGTAGTAAAGGGGGCTTGAACACTGAAGCTTTCTTT.

V and J are TRBV5-1 and TRBJ2-1, with D possibly being TRBD2 (6 bases). The V gene's germline CDR1 is SGHRS and CDR2 YFSETQ. This CDR3 has 11 amino acids. V was shortened by 5 bases and J by 8 bases, with 8 bases between the two germline ends. The CDR3, as DNA: TGCGCCAGCAGGACGGGAGATGAGCAGTTCTTC. Residues: CASRTGDEQFF. Full variable domain (missing parts from reference TRBV5-1 and TRBJ2-1): KAGVTQTPRYLIKTRGQQVTLSCSPISGHRSVSWYQQTPGQGLQFLFEYFSETQRNKGNFPGRFSGRQFSNSRSEMNVSTLELGDSALYLCASRTGDEQFFGPGTRLTVL.

The chain has TRBV2 and TRBJ2-5, with a possible D match to TRBD1 (5 bases). The end of the DNA is better explained by TRBJ2-7, so the J call may be wrong. The CDR3 is 12 residues long. Germline CDR1 reads SNHLY; CDR2 reads FYNNEI. CDR3 sequence: CASGALVYEQYF. In DNA form, the CDR3 reads TGTGCCAGCGGGGCTTTAGTCTACGAGCAGTACTTC.

The chain employs TRBV27 and TRBJ2-5; 10 bases are a match to TRBD2. Germline CDR1 and CDR2: MNHEY and SMNVEV (reference sequence). With 3 bases clipped from V and 7 bases from J, the junction kept 2 bases outside the gene matches. This CDR3 contains 13 residues. The CDR3 nucleotides read TGTGCCAGCAGTTTGGCTAGCGGGGGGACCCAGTACTTC. Translation: CASSLASGGTQYF.

V is TRBV25-1 and J is TRBJ2-2, with TRBD2 matching over 11 bases. With 10 bases clipped from V and 7 bases from J, the junction kept 8 bases outside the gene matches. The CDR3 contains 14 residues. CDR1 and CDR2 (germline): MGHDK, SYGVNS. The CDR3 sequence: CATVAGGPVGELFF. Written as DNA, the CDR3 is TGTGCCACCGTAGCGGGAGGGCCGGTCGGGGAGCTGTTTTTT.